This TCR beta chain was obtained from a study of blood T cell repertoires in COVID-19. This clone was recorded a few times. In the authors' workflow: By means of reference gene primer amplification, nucleated cell counts were estimated. Repertoires were generated with immunoSEQ multiplex PCR, while TCRdb's copy carries only in-frame clones and drops some. V and J calls and clone size are given by that table; D and trimming were obtained from the DNA. The table shows 150,000 or so clones, with approximately 90% occurring only once. The length of the CDR3 is 16 residues. The germline CDR1 and CDR2 sequences are SGHTA and FQGNSA. V shed 5 bases, J shed 3 bases, and the junction held 9 bases outside the gene matches.

The sequencing sample was made of peripheral blood. This clonotype originated in a man aged 18 to 30 with acute or convalescent COVID-19. The V gene is TRBV7-2, the J gene TRBJ2-3; 9 nucleotides match TRBD2. The CDR3 DNA reads TGTGCCAGCAGCCTAGGCTGGGCGGGAGGGACAGATACGCAGTATTTT. Translated, it gives CASSLGWAGGTDTQYF.